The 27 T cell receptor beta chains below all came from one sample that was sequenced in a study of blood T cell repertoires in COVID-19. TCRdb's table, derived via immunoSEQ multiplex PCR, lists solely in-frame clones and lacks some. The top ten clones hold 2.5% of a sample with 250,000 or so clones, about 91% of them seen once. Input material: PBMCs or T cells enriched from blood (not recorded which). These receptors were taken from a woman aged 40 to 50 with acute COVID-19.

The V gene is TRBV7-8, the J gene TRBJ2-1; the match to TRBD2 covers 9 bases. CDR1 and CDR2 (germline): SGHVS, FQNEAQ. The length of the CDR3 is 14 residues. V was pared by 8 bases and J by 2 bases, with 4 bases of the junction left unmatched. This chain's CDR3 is CASALAGAYNEQFF. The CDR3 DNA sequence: TGTGCCAGCGCATTAGCGGGGGCCTACAATGAGCAGTTCTTC.

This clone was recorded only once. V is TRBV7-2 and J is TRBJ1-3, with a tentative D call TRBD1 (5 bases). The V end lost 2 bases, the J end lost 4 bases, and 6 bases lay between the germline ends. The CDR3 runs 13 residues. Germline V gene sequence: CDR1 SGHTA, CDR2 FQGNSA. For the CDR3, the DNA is TGTGCCAGCAGCTTACCAGGGGGAAACACCATATATTTT. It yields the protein CASSLPGGNTIYF. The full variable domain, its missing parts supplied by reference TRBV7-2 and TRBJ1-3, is GAGVSQSPSNKVTEKGKDVELRCDPISGHTALYWYRQSLGQGLEFLIYFQGNSAPDKSGLPSDRFSAERTGGSVSTLTIQRTQQEDSAVYLCASSLPGGNTIYFGEGSWLTVV.

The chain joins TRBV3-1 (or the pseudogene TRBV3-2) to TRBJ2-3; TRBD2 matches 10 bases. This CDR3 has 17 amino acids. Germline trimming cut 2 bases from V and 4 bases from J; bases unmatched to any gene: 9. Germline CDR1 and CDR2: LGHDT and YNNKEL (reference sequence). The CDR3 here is CASSQLASGGFADTQYF. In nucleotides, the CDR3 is TGTGCCAGCAGCCAATTGGCTAGCGGGGGATTTGCAGATACGCAGTATTTT.

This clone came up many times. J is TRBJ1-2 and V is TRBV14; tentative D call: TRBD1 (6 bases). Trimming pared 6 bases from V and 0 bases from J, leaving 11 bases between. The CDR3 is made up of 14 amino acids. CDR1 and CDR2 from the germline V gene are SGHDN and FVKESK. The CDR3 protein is CASSQDRANYGYTF. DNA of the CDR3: TGTGCCAGCAGTCAGGACAGAGCTAACTATGGCTACACCTTC.

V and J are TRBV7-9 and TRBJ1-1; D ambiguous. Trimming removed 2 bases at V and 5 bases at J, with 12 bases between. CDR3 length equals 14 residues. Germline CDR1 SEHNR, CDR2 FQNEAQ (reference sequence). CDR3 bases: TGTGCCAGCAGCTTAATGACGGGTGGGACTGAAGCTTTCTTT. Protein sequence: CASSLMTGGTEAFF. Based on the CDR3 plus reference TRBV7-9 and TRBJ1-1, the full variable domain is DTGVSQNPRHKITKRGQNVTFRCDPISEHNRLYWYRQTLGQGPEFLTYFQNEAQLEKSRLLSDRFSAERPKGSFSTLEIQRTEQGDSAMYLCASSLMTGGTEAFFGQGTRLTVV.

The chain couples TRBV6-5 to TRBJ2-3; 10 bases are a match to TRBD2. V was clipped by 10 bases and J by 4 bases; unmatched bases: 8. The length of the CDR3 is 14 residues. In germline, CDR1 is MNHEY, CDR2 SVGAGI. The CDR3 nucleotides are TGTGCCACTCAAAGCGGGGGGGCCGCAGATACGCAGTATTTT. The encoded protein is CATQSGGAADTQYF.

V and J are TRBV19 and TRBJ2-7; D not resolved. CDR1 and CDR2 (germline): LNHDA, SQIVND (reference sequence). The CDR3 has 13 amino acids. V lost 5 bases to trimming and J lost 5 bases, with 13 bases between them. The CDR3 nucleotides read TGTGCCAGTAGTTTGGTCAGTCTCGACGAGCAGTACTTC. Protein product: CASSLVSLDEQYF.

The CDR3 reads CATSEESGRAGYEQYV. DNA of the CDR3: TGTGCCACCAGTGAAGAAAGCGGGAGGGCCGGATACGAGCAGTACGTC. The rearrangement joins TRBV24-1 to TRBJ2-7; 10 nucleotides match TRBD2. Germline V CDR1 and CDR2: KGHDR, SFDVKD. V was pared by 4 bases and J by 4 bases, with 9 bases of the junction left unmatched. The CDR3 covers 16 residues.

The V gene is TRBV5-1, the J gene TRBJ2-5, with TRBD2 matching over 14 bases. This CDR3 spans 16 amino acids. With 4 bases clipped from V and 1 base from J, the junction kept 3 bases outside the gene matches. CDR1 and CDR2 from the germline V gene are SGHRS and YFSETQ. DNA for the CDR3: TGCGCCAGCAGCCTTGGGACTAGCGGGGGCCAAGAGACCCAGTACTTC. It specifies CASSLGTSGGQETQYF.

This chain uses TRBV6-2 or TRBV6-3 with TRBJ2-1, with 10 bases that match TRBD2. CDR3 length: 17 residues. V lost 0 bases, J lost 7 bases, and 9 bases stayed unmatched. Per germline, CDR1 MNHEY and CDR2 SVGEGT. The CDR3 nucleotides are TGTGCCAGCAGTTACTCGATTAAGGGGACTAGCGAGAATGAGCAGTTCTTC. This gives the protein CASSYSIKGTSENEQFF.

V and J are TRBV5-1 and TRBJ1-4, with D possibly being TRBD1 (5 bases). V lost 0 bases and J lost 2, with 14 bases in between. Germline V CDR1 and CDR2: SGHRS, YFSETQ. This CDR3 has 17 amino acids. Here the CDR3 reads CASSLEGSAGTNEKLFF. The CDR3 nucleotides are TGCGCCAGCAGCTTGGAGGGGAGTGCGGGGACTAATGAAAAACTGTTTTTT.

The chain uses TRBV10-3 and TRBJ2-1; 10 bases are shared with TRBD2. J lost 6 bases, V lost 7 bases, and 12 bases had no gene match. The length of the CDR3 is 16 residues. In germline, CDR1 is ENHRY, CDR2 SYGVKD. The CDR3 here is CAITNPGTSAINEQFF. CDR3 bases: TGTGCCATCACCAATCCCGGGACTAGCGCAATCAATGAGCAGTTCTTC.

The CDR3 coding sequence is TGTGCCAGCCTGGGGAGCGAGCGGAACATTCAGTACTTC. Its protein product is CASLGSERNIQYF. This sequence joins TRBV7-2 and TRBJ2-4; D possibly corresponds to TRBD2 (5 bases). The germline V and J ends were trimmed by 8 bases and 7 bases, with 15 bases remaining between them. The CDR3 runs 13 residues. CDR1 SGHTA and CDR2 FQGNSA come from the germline V gene.

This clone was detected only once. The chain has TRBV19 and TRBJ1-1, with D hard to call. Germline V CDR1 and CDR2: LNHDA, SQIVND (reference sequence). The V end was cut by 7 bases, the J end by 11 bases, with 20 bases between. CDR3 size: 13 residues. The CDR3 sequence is CASNRYGGWEAFF. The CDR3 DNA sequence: TGTGCCAGTAACCGGTACGGTGGGTGGGAGGCTTTCTTT. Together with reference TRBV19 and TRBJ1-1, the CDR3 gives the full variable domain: DGGITQSPKYLFRKEGQNVTLSCEQNLNHDAMYWYRQDPGQGLRLIYYSQIVNDFQKGDIAEGYSVSREKKESFPLTVTSAQKNPTAFYLCASNRYGGWEAFFGQGTRLTVV.

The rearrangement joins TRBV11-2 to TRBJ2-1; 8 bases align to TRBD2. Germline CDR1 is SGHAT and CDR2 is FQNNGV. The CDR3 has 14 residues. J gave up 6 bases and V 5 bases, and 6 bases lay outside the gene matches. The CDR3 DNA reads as TGTGCCAGCAGCCAAGGACTAGCCCGCAATGAGCAGTTCTTC. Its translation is CASSQGLARNEQFF.

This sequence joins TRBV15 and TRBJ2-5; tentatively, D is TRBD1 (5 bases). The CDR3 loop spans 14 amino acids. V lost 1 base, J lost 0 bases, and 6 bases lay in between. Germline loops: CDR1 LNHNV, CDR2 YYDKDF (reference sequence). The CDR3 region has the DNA TGTGCCACCAGCAGAGGACAGAACCAAGAGACCCAGTACTTC. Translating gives CATSRGQNQETQYF. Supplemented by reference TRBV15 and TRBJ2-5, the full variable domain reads DAMVIQNPRYQVTQFGKPVTLSCSQTLNHNVMYWYQQKSSQAPKLLFHYYDKDFNNEADTPDNFQSRRPNTSFCFLDIRSPGLGDTAMYLCATSRGQNQETQYFGPGTRLLVL.

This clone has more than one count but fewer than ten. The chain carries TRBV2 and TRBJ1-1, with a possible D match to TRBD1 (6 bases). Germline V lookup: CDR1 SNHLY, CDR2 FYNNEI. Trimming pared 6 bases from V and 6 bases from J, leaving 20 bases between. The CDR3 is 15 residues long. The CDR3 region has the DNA TGTGCCAGCAGGGCTCAAACACAGGGTAAACCTGAAGCTTTCTTT. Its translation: CASRAQTQGKPEAFF.

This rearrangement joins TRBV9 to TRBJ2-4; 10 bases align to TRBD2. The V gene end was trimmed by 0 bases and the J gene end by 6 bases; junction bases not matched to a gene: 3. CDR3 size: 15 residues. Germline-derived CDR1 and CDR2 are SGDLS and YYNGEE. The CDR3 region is CASSVDVAGGNIQYF. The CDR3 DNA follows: TGTGCCAGCAGCGTAGACGTAGCGGGAGGAAACATTCAGTACTTC.

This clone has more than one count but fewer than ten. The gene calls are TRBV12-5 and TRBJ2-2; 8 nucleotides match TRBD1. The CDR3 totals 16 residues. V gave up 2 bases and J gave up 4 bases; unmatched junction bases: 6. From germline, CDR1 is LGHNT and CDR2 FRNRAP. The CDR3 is CASGLRQGASTGELFF. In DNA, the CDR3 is TGTGCTAGTGGTTTGAGGCAGGGGGCGAGCACCGGGGAGCTGTTTTTT.

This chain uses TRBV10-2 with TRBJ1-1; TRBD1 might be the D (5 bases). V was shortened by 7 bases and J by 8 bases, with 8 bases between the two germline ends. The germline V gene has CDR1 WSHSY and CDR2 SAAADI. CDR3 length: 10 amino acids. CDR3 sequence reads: CASMGPEAFF. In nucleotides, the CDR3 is TGCGCCAGCATGGGGCCCGAAGCTTTCTTT.

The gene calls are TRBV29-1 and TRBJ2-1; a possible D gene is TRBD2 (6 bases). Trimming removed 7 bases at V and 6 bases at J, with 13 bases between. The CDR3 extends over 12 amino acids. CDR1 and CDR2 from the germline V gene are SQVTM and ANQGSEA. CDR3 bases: TGCAGCGCCATCCGGGGACTCAATGAGCAGTTCTTC. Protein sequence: CSAIRGLNEQFF.

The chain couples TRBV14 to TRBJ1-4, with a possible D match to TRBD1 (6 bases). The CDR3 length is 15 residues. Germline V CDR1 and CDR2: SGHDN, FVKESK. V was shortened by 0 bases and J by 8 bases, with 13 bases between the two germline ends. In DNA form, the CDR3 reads TGTGCCAGCAGCCAAGATCCAGGGGCTGGAGAAAAACTGTTTTTT. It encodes CASSQDPGAGEKLFF.

The CDR3 sequence: CASSLSSRGFTF. Written as DNA, the CDR3 is TGTGCCAGCAGCCTCTCCTCCCGGGGTTTCACCTTC. The chain employs TRBV5-4 and TRBJ1-2; D remains ambiguous. The CDR3 is made up of 12 amino acids. Trimming stripped 4 bases from V and 13 bases from J, with 17 bases between. Per the germline V gene, CDR1 is SGHNT and CDR2 is YYREEE (reference sequence).

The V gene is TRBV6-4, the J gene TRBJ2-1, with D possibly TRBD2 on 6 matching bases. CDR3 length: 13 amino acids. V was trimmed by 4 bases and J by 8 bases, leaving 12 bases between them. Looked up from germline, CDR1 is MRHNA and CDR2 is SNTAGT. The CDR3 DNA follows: TGTGCCAGCAGTGCCCGGGAGTTGGATGAGCAGTTCTTC. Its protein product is CASSARELDEQFF.

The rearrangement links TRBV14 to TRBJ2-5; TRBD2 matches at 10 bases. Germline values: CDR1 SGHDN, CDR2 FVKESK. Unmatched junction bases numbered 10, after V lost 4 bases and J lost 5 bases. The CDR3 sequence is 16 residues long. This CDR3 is CASSPTAGGPWETQYF. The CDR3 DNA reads TGTGCCAGCAGCCCTACAGCGGGGGGGCCCTGGGAGACCCAGTACTTC.

The chain's CDR3 is CASSIWQFSGNTIYF. CDR3 in DNA: TGTGCCAGTAGTATTTGGCAGTTCTCTGGAAACACCATATATTTT. The chain links TRBV19 to TRBJ1-3; D is unclear. There are 15 residues in the CDR3. Trimming left V 3 bases short and J 0 bases short, with 9 bases between. Germline CDR1 is LNHDA and CDR2 is SQIVND (reference sequence).

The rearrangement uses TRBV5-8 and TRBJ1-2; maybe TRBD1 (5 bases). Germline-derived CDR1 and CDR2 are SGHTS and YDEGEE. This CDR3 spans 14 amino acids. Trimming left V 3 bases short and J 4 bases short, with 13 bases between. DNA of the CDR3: TGTGCCAGCAGCTGGGGGGAGATCGCCTATGGCTACACCTTC. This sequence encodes CASSWGEIAYGYTF.